The clone carrying this T cell receptor beta chain occurred a few times. The target antigen is unknown. The sample originates from a study of early T cells in non-severe SARS-CoV-2 infection. Study-level information: Chains were unpaired, as sequencing was done on bulk RNA from unsorted whole blood. The study's findings and limits: Matching with VDJdb favored anti-spike CD8 responses (missing private and CD4 specificities).

Per the germline V gene, CDR1 is DFQATT and CDR2 is SNEGSKA (reference sequence). V shed 6 bases and J 4 bases; nucleotides not matched to a gene: 5. The CDR3 runs 14 residues. Researchers attached unique molecular identifiers to individual cDNA molecules. Using its own MiXCR run on the 5' RACE reads, TCRdb lists one record per CDR3 protein. The sample lists around 83,000 distinct CDR3 sequences, about 10% occurring once. The rearrangement links TRBV20-1 to TRBJ2-3; 12 bases agree with TRBD2. The sequence came from an adult who was a healthcare worker with PCR-confirmed SARS-CoV-2 infection or an uninfected control (not recorded which). Source: whole blood, taken at baseline. The CDR3, as DNA: TGCAGTGCCTCGGGACTAGCGGGCCCAGATACGCAGTATTTT. Amino acid sequence: CSASGLAGPDTQYF.